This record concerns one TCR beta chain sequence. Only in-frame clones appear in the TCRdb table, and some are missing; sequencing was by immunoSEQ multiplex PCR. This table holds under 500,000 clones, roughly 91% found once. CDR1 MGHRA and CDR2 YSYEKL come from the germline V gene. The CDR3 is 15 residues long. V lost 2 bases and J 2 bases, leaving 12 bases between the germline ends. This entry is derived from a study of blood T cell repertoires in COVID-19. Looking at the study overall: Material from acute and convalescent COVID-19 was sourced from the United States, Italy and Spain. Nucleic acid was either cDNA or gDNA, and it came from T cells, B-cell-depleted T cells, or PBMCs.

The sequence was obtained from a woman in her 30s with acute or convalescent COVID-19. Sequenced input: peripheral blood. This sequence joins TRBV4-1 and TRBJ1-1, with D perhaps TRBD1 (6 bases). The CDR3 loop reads CASSQTGGANTEAFF. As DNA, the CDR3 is TGCGCCAGCAGCCAAACGGGGGGCGCAAACACTGAAGCTTTCTTT.